The rows below give T cell receptor beta chains drawn from one sample of a study of blood T cell repertoires in COVID-19. The data were produced by immunoSEQ multiplex PCR, yet TCRdb's version contains in-frame clones alone and is incomplete. Among 12,000 to 15,000 clones listed, approximately 87% were seen once. The specimen sequenced was peripheral blood. Receptor source: a human donor in a cohort sampled during active COVID-19. The CDR3 runs from the conserved cysteine through the conserved F or W. The order of the fields is clone size, CDR3 length, D gene, J gene, V gene, CDR3 protein, CDR3 DNA. The D gene is left open where the match is weak. Clone size, where shown, is once, few, many, or a class for clones that have expanded.

>NA|14|TRBD2|TRBJ2-7|TRBV9
CASSTREGPYEQYF
TGTGCCAGCAGCACGCGGGAGGGCCCCTACGAGCAGTACTTC
>NA|16|NA|TRBJ1-5|TRBV4-3
CASSQDWGGSNQPQHF
TGCGCCAGCAGCCAAGACTGGGGGGGCAGCAATCAGCCCCAGCATTTT
>NA|14|TRBD1|TRBJ2-3|TRBV24-1
CATSDLTGVDTQYF
TGTGCCACCAGTGACCTAACAGGGGTGGATACGCAGTATTTT
>NA|13|TRBD2|TRBJ2-3|TRBV6-4
CASSERETDTQYF
TGTGCCAGCAGTGAGCGGGAGACAGATACGCAGTATTTT
>NA|16|TRBD1|TRBJ1-5|TRBV24-1
CATSDSRTGHHQPQHF
TGTGCCACCAGTGATTCCCGGACAGGCCACCATCAGCCCCAGCATTTT
>NA|15|NA|TRBJ2-7|TRBV6-5
CASSYSIQGSYEQYF
TGTGCCAGCAGTTACTCGATACAGGGCTCCTACGAGCAGTACTTC
>NA|14|NA|TRBJ2-3|TRBV6-2/TRBV6-3
CASSSGQITDTQYF
TGTGCCAGCAGTTCCGGACAGATCACAGATACGCAGTATTTT
>NA|14|TRBD1|TRBJ2-7|TRBV5-1
CASSFAGGGYEQYF
TGCGCCAGCAGCTTTGCAGGGGGCGGCTACGAGCAGTACTTC
>NA|15|NA|TRBJ1-3|TRBV4-2
CASSQDYSRGNTIYF
TGTGCCAGCAGCCAAGATTACTCCCGGGGAAACACCATATATTTT
>NA|17|TRBD1|TRBJ1-1|TRBV18
CASSPKGKGARNTEAFF
TGTGCCAGCTCACCAAAGGGGAAGGGGGCAAGGAACACTGAAGCTTTCTTT
>NA|13|TRBD1|TRBJ1-2|TRBV11-2
CASSPRGWGGYTF
TGTGCCAGCAGCCCCAGGGGGTGGGGTGGCTACACCTTC
>NA|15|NA|TRBJ2-7|TRBV4-2
CASSQDRRGIYEQYF
TGTGCCAGCAGCCAAGATCGCCGGGGGATCTACGAGCAGTACTTC
>NA|13|NA|TRBJ2-7|TRBV6-6
CASSYEGGYEQYF
TGTGCCAGCAGTTACGAAGGAGGCTACGAGCAGTACTTC
>NA|15|NA|TRBJ2-1|TRBV19
CASSIWASKLNEQFF
TGTGCCAGTAGTATATGGGCTAGCAAGTTGAATGAGCAGTTCTTC
>NA|11|NA|TRBJ1-2|TRBV20-1
CSASTQYGYTF
TGCAGTGCCTCCACCCAGTATGGCTACACCTTC
>NA|14|NA|TRBJ1-2|TRBV7-2
CASSAFPGMYGYTF
TGTGCCAGCAGCGCCTTCCCCGGGATGTATGGCTACACCTTC
>NA|15|TRBD2|TRBJ2-7|TRBV28
CASSKSGSYLPEQYF
TGTGCCAGCAGCAAAAGCGGGAGCTACTTACCCGAGCAGTACTTC
>NA|15|TRBD1|TRBJ2-3|TRBV2
CASRSLGQGEDTQYF
TGTGCCAGCAGATCTCTAGGACAGGGAGAAGATACGCAGTATTTT
>NA|16|NA|TRBJ1-5|TRBV5-8
CASSLRQVTSSQPQHF
TGTGCCAGCAGCCTACGACAGGTCACGTCGAGTCAGCCCCAGCATTTT
>once|13|NA|TRBJ2-1|TRBV7-2
CASSLLRGDEQFF
TGTGCCAGCAGCTTACTCAGGGGGGATGAGCAGTTCTTC
>NA|15|TRBD1|TRBJ2-3|TRBV14
CASSPGQGLTDTQYF
TGTGCCAGCAGCCCAGGACAGGGTTTGACAGATACGCAGTATTTT
>NA|16|NA|TRBJ1-5|TRBV6-5
CASSYSAGEGGQPQHF
TGTGCCAGCAGTTACTCGGCAGGGGAGGGCGGTCAGCCCCAGCATTTT
>NA|16|NA|TRBJ1-1|TRBV19
CASSLPLGGSNTEAFF
TGTGCCAGTAGTCTACCCCTCGGGGGGTCGAACACTGAAGCTTTCTTT
>once|16|TRBD2|TRBJ2-5|TRBV7-9
CASSPRGGGNQETQYF
TGTGCCAGCAGCCCTCGGGGCGGGGGGAACCAAGAGACCCAGTACTTC
>NA|17|TRBD2|TRBJ2-3|TRBV11-2
CASSLDRRGGYTDTQYF
TGTGCCAGCAGCTTAGATAGGCGGGGGGGGTACACAGATACGCAGTATTTT
>NA|15|NA|TRBJ2-7|TRBV11-2
CASRLGARGSNEQYF
TGTGCCAGCAGGCTAGGGGCCAGGGGATCTAACGAGCAGTACTTC
>NA|14|NA|TRBJ2-3|TRBV6-5
CASRSGPNTDTQYF
TGTGCCAGCAGGTCAGGGCCCAACACAGATACGCAGTATTTT
>NA|15|TRBD1|TRBJ1-3|TRBV9
CASESTGTGIRTIYF
TGTGCCAGCGAGTCTACCGGGACAGGTATCAGGACCATATATTTT
>NA|15|TRBD1|TRBJ2-7|TRBV6-5
CASSYWRTGGHEQYF
TGTGCCAGCAGTTACTGGCGGACAGGGGGCCACGAGCAGTACTTC
>NA|14|TRBD1|TRBJ1-4|TRBV7-9
CASSGGRGNEKLFF
TGTGCCAGCAGCGGGGGCAGGGGGAATGAAAAACTGTTTTTT
>NA|15|TRBD1|TRBJ1-5|TRBV4-2
CASSPPGQGAWPQHF
TGTGCCAGCAGTCCACCGGGACAGGGGGCTTGGCCCCAGCATTTT
>NA|15|NA|TRBJ1-1|TRBV5-1
CASSLGRGGGTEAFF
TGCGCCAGCAGCTTGGGACGGGGAGGTGGCACTGAAGCTTTCTTT
>NA|15|TRBD1|TRBJ2-7|TRBV6-5
CASSSGGQGNYEQYF
TGTGCCAGCAGTTCCGGTGGACAGGGGAACTACGAGCAGTACTTC
>NA|14|NA|TRBJ1-3|TRBV6-5
CASSSRMPGNTIYF
TGTGCCAGCAGTAGCAGGATGCCCGGAAACACCATATATTTT
>NA|13|NA|TRBJ1-1|TRBV4-1
CASSLQGGTEAFF
TGCGCCAGCAGCCTTCAGGGAGGCACTGAAGCTTTCTTT
>NA|16|NA|TRBJ1-2|TRBV27
CASSFSPTLGNYGYTF
TGTGCCAGCAGTTTCTCTCCGACTCTCGGTAACTATGGCTACACCTTC
>NA|12|NA|TRBJ1-1|TRBV11-1
CASSLTSTEAFF
TGTGCCAGCAGCTTAACTTCCACTGAAGCTTTCTTT
>few|13|NA|TRBJ1-2|TRBV5-5
CASRLTGLYGYTF
TGTGCCAGCAGACTCACAGGTCTCTATGGCTACACCTTC
>few|14|NA|TRBJ1-4|TRBV5-5
CASSFLQGSEKLFF
TGTGCCAGCAGCTTCTTACAGGGCTCTGAAAAACTGTTTTTT
>NA|13|TRBD1|TRBJ2-1|TRBV5-6
CASSLRQGGEQFF
TGTGCCAGCAGCCTGCGACAGGGGGGGGAGCAGTTCTTC
>NA|16|TRBD1|TRBJ1-5|TRBV7-2
CASSPGTGNGYQPQHF
TGTGCCAGCAGCCCCGGGACAGGGAACGGGTATCAGCCCCAGCATTTT
>few|13|NA|TRBJ1-5|TRBV19
CASSIARDQPQHF
TGTGCCAGTAGTATAGCGAGGGATCAGCCCCAGCATTTT
>NA|11|NA|TRBJ1-2|TRBV7-9
CASSLVDTYSF
TGTGCCAGCAGCTTAGTCGACACTTATAGCTTC
>NA|13|NA|TRBJ1-4|TRBV24-1
CATSDWEDEKLFF
TGTGCCACCAGTGATTGGGAGGATGAAAAACTGTTTTTT
>NA|14|TRBD2|TRBJ2-5|TRBV19
CASSLAGGQETQYF
TGTGCCAGTAGTCTTGCGGGGGGGCAAGAGACCCAGTACTTC
>NA|14|NA|TRBJ1-3|TRBV5-1
CASSLGGEGNTIYF
TGCGCCAGCAGCTTGGGGGGCGAGGGAAACACCATATATTTT
>NA|17|NA|TRBJ2-6|TRBV27
CASSFLQADSGANVLTF
TGTGCCAGCAGTTTTTTACAGGCAGACTCTGGGGCCAACGTCCTGACTTTC
>NA|15|TRBD1|TRBJ2-5|TRBV27
CASSLGQGRYETQYF
TGTGCCAGCAGTTTGGGACAGGGGCGTTACGAGACCCAGTACTTC
>NA|16|NA|TRBJ2-1|TRBV7-3
CASSPTDPRDYNEQFF
TGTGCCAGCAGCCCTACGGACCCCCGGGATTACAATGAGCAGTTCTTC
>NA|12|NA|TRBJ1-6|TRBV7-6
CASSSGASPLHF
TGTGCCAGCAGCTCTGGGGCATCACCCCTCCACTTT
>NA|16|TRBD2|TRBJ2-5|TRBV7-9
CASSLASSLAGETQYF
TGTGCCAGCAGCTTAGCGTCGTCACTAGCGGGAGAGACCCAGTACTTC
>NA|16|TRBD1|TRBJ2-1|TRBV5-6
CASSYTGGDSYNEQFF
TGTGCCAGCAGCTATACAGGGGGTGACTCCTACAATGAGCAGTTCTTC
>NA|14|NA|TRBJ2-2|TRBV3-1/TRBV3-2
CASSQVPSTGELFF
TGTGCCAGCAGCCAAGTCCCCTCCACCGGGGAGCTGTTTTTT
>NA|17|TRBD1|TRBJ1-3|TRBV9
CASSVAGTGVSGNTIYF
TGTGCCAGCAGCGTAGCCGGGACAGGCGTTTCTGGAAACACCATATATTTT
>few|14|TRBD2|TRBJ2-3|TRBV6-2/TRBV6-3
CASSSPSGTDTQYF
TGTGCCAGCAGTTCCCCTAGCGGTACAGATACGCAGTATTTT
>NA|16|TRBD1|TRBJ2-7|TRBV9
CASSPRQGPFTYEQYF
TGTGCCAGCAGCCCACGACAGGGACCTTTCACCTACGAGCAGTACTTC
>NA|14|TRBD1|TRBJ1-4|TRBV9
CASSKAGGLEKLFF
TGTGCCAGCAGCAAAGCAGGGGGGCTTGAAAAACTGTTTTTT